The sequence of this T cell receptor (beta chain) was determined in a study of T cell changes during pregnancy in multiple sclerosis. CDR1 is SGHNT, CDR2 YENEEA, per germline. The CDR3 spans 15 residues. Germline trimming cut 3 bases from V and 5 bases from J; bases unmatched to any gene: 8. The protocol was immunoSEQ multiplex PCR, while the TCRdb copy is restricted to in-frame clones and leaves out a portion. This table holds 20,000 to 25,000 clones, approximately 90% found once. The sample here was CD4+ T cells from peripheral blood mononuclear cells, taken in the third trimester of pregnancy. This clonotype was sampled from a female donor with multiple sclerosis, enrolled in a pregnancy study. This chain joins TRBV11-3 and TRBJ1-1, with 8 nucleotides matching TRBD1. This CDR3 is CASSFWDRSGTEAFF. In nucleotides, the CDR3 is TGTGCCAGCAGCTTCTGGGACAGGTCAGGAACTGAAGCTTTCTTT.